The 29 T cell receptor beta chains listed next were all sequenced from one sample in a study of blood T cell repertoires in COVID-19. Sequencing used immunoSEQ multiplex PCR; TCRdb keeps in-frame clones, though not all of them. The sample includes about 230,000 clones, around four fifths of them seen just once. The sample taken for sequencing was peripheral blood. The receptors here all came from a woman between 70 and 85 years old with active or convalescent COVID-19.

A single count supports this clone. V gene TRBV18 combines with J gene TRBJ2-7; D may be TRBD1 (5 bases). Deletions cut 5 bases from V and 6 bases from J, with 11 bases between. This CDR3 comprises 12 residues. The germline gives CDR1 KGHSH, CDR2 LQKENI. This CDR3 is CASSAGFGEQYF. CDR3 sequence (DNA): TGTGCCAGCTCAGCAGGGTTCGGCGAGCAGTACTTC.

This sequence joins TRBV19 and TRBJ2-3; D might be TRBD1 (5 bases). Trimming left V 8 bases short and J 4 bases short, with 13 bases between. The CDR3 spans 13 residues. Germline-derived CDR1 and CDR2 are LNHDA and SQIVND (reference sequence). This chain's CDR3 is CASGQKGADTQYF. The CDR3 bases are TGTGCCAGTGGCCAGAAAGGGGCAGATACGCAGTATTTT.

J is TRBJ1-4 and V is TRBV11-2; TRBD1 agrees at 8 bases. After removal of 2 bases from V and 5 bases from J, the junction contained 10 bases not matched to a gene. There are 17 residues in the CDR3. Germline CDR1 and CDR2: SGHAT and FQNNGV. The chain's CDR3 is CASSLSPTGGRNEKLFF. The CDR3 nucleotides read TGTGCCAGCAGCTTAAGTCCAACAGGGGGGCGAAATGAAAAACTGTTTTTT.

The chain combines TRBV5-1 with TRBJ2-2, with 10 nucleotides matching TRBD2. This CDR3 is 15 amino acids long. The junction had 8 bases not matched to a gene; V was cut back by 5 bases and J by 7 bases. Germline lookup yields CDR1 SGHRS and CDR2 YFSETQ. In DNA form, the CDR3 reads TGCGCCAGCAGACTACTAGCGGGAAGGGGCGGGGAGCTGTTTTTT. Protein product: CASRLLAGRGGELFF.

This clone was counted only a few times. The J gene is TRBJ2-7, the V gene TRBV6-2 or TRBV6-3; 7 bases are a match to TRBD1. The V gene's germline CDR1 is MNHEY and CDR2 SVGEGT. CDR3 size: 15 residues. Unmatched junction bases numbered 4, after V lost 0 bases and J lost 2 bases. This chain's CDR3 is CASSYSIGGTYEQYF. The CDR3 coding sequence is TGTGCCAGCAGTTACTCGATAGGGGGCACCTACGAGCAGTACTTC.

The CDR3 loop reads CASSGGAETQYF. The CDR3 coding sequence is TGTGCCAGCAGTGGGGGCGCAGAGACCCAGTACTTC. V gene TRBV6-2 or TRBV6-3 combines with J gene TRBJ2-5; the D gene is possibly TRBD1 (6 bases). V lost 5 bases, J lost 4 bases, and 8 bases lay in between. CDR1 and CDR2 from the germline V gene are MNHEY and SVGEGT. The CDR3 is 12 residues long.

The J gene is TRBJ2-7, the V gene TRBV28; 7 bases match TRBD1. Germline CDR1 MDHEN, CDR2 SYDVKM. This CDR3 is 13 amino acids long. Trimming took 8 bases from V and 2 from J; bases not matched to a gene: 6. This CDR3 reads CASLGQEPYEQYF. The DNA of the CDR3 is TGTGCCAGCCTCGGACAGGAACCCTACGAGCAGTACTTC.

The CDR3 nucleotides read TGTGCCAGCAGTGAGAGGAAGAACGAGCAGTACTTC. Its protein is CASSERKNEQYF. The chain links TRBV6-1 to TRBJ2-7, with unresolved D. CDR3 length: 12 amino acids. The V gene lost 3 bases and the J gene lost 5 bases, with 8 bases spanning the gap. Germline CDR1 is MNHNS and CDR2 is SASEGT.

The V call is TRBV19, the J call TRBJ1-5; TRBD1 is a possible D gene (5 bases). V was cut by 5 bases and J by 5 bases, with 13 bases left in between. This CDR3 region has 14 residues. CDR1 and CDR2 (germline): LNHDA, SQIVND (reference sequence). The CDR3 loop reads CASSPLGPDQPQHF. DNA for the CDR3: TGTGCCAGTAGTCCGCTGGGGCCCGATCAGCCCCAGCATTTT.

The chain couples TRBV19 to TRBJ2-3, with 8 bases fitting TRBD2. The CDR3 covers 16 residues. V lost 1 base and J lost 5; bases outside the gene matches: 8. Germline V gives CDR1 LNHDA, CDR2 SQIVND (reference sequence). The CDR3 coding sequence is TGTGCCAGTAGTATAGCGGGAGGGTCTCCGAGAGATACGCAGTATTTT. Translating it yields CASSIAGGSPRDTQYF.

This rearrangement joins TRBV5-1 to TRBJ2-3, with 10 bases lining up with TRBD2. V trimming: 3 bases; J trimming: 1 base; junction bases outside the gene matches: 8. CDR3 length: 17 amino acids. The V gene's germline CDR1 is SGHRS and CDR2 YFSETQ. CDR3 DNA: TGCGCCAGCAGCTCACTCACCGGGACTAGCGGCACAGATACGCAGTATTTT. It encodes CASSSLTGTSGTDTQYF.

The chain links TRBV6-6 to TRBJ1-5, with a possible D match to TRBD1 (6 bases). CDR3 length: 15 residues. The V gene lost 7 bases and the J gene lost 3 bases, with 16 bases spanning the gap. In germline, CDR1 is MNHNY, CDR2 SVGAGI (reference sequence). CDR3 nucleotide sequence: TGTGCCAGCACGGGGGGGCCCGCAATCAATCAGCCCCAGCATTTT. As protein: CASTGGPAINQPQHF.

The gene calls are TRBV9 and TRBJ2-3; 8 bases are a match to TRBD1. J was trimmed by 5 bases and V by 5 bases; bases with no gene match: 7. CDR1 and CDR2 from the germline V gene are SGDLS and YYNGEE. This CDR3 has 14 amino acids. In DNA, the CDR3 is TGTGCCAGCAGTACGGACAGGGCGGGAGATACGCAGTATTTT. The encoded protein is CASSTDRAGDTQYF.

The chain links TRBV4-2 to TRBJ1-6; TRBD1 is a possible D gene (6 bases). Trimming cost V 0 bases and J 9 bases, with 15 bases left between them. CDR1 and CDR2 (germline): LGHNA, YNFKEQ. This CDR3 spans 16 amino acids. CDR3 nucleotides: TGTGCCAGCAGCCAAGATCTGGGGACAAACCCTTCACCCCTCCACTTT. This gives the protein CASSQDLGTNPSPLHF.

This rearrangement joins TRBV5-1 to TRBJ2-5; the match to TRBD2 covers 9 bases. V lost 7 bases, J lost 1 base, and 5 bases stayed unmatched. Germline CDR1 and CDR2: SGHRS and YFSETQ. The CDR3 spans 14 residues. The CDR3 loop reads CASQSGGPQETQYF. In DNA, the CDR3 is TGCGCCAGCCAAAGCGGGGGGCCCCAAGAGACCCAGTACTTC.

The rearrangement uses TRBV15 and TRBJ2-3; 7 nucleotides match TRBD2. This CDR3 contains 16 residues. Trimming took 0 bases from V and 5 from J; bases not matched to a gene: 8. Germline values: CDR1 LNHNV, CDR2 YYDKDF (reference sequence). The CDR3 sequence is CATSRDLAGAGDTQYF. In DNA, the CDR3 is TGTGCCACCAGCAGAGATTTGGCGGGAGCTGGAGATACGCAGTATTTT.

This sequence joins TRBV5-1 and TRBJ1-2, with 10 bases lining up with TRBD1. V trimming: 0 bases; J trimming: 7 bases; junction bases outside the gene matches: 3. CDR3 length: 14 residues. CDR1 is SGHRS, CDR2 YFSETQ, per germline. The CDR3 here is CASSLETGGGGYTF. Written as DNA, the CDR3 is TGCGCCAGCAGCTTGGAGACAGGGGGCGGTGGCTACACCTTC.

This chain connects TRBV5-1 to TRBJ2-3; D might be TRBD1 (5 bases). CDR1 and CDR2 from the germline V gene are SGHRS and YFSETQ. CDR3 length: 14 amino acids. Trimming left V 3 bases short and J 5 bases short, with 13 bases between. The CDR3 protein is CASSSGQDVDTQYF. The DNA for the CDR3 is TGCGCCAGCAGCTCAGGGCAGGATGTAGATACGCAGTATTTT.

The chain has TRBV14 and TRBJ1-2; TRBD1 matches 7 bases. Unmatched junction bases numbered 4, after V lost 0 bases and J lost 0 bases. The CDR3 totals 16 residues. Germline V gives CDR1 SGHDN, CDR2 FVKESK. CDR3 residues: CASSQDLRGANYGYTF. CDR3 nucleotide sequence: TGTGCCAGCAGCCAAGACCTCAGGGGGGCTAACTATGGCTACACCTTC. The variable domain in full, with the rest retrieved from reference TRBV14 and TRBJ1-2, is EAGVTQFPSHSVIEKGQTVTLRCDPISGHDNLYWYRRVMGKEIKFLLHFVKESKQDESGMPNNRFLAERTGGTYSTLKVQPAELEDSGVYFCASSQDLRGANYGYTFGSGTRLTVV.

This chain uses TRBV6-2 or TRBV6-3 with TRBJ2-1; the D gene is possibly TRBD2 (6 bases). The V gene lost 6 bases and the J gene lost 7 bases, with 16 bases spanning the gap. CDR3 length: 14 residues. Germline CDR1 reads MNHEY; CDR2 reads SVGEGT. In nucleotides, the CDR3 is TGTGCCAGCAGCCCACTGGGAGGAAAGAATGAGCAGTTCTTC. Translating it yields CASSPLGGKNEQFF.

The genes are TRBV24-1 and TRBJ2-3; TRBD2 might be the D (6 bases). Between the trimmed V and J ends, which lost 4 bases and 0 bases, there was a span of 19 bases. This CDR3 comprises 18 residues. CDR1 is KGHDR and CDR2 is SFDVKD in the germline V gene. In DNA form, the CDR3 reads TGTGCCACCAGTGACCCCGGATTAGCGGAGGATAGCACAGATACGCAGTATTTT. Amino acid sequence: CATSDPGLAEDSTDTQYF.

This sequence joins TRBV28 and TRBJ1-5; TRBD1 aligns across 7 bases. Germline lookup yields CDR1 MDHEN and CDR2 SYDVKM. The CDR3 has 14 amino acids. Unmatched junction bases numbered 6, after V lost 5 bases and J lost 5 bases. The CDR3 spells CASSPAGGYQPQHF. The CDR3, as DNA: TGTGCCAGCAGTCCCGCAGGGGGATATCAGCCCCAGCATTTT.

This chain joins TRBV6-5 and TRBJ2-6; D might be TRBD2 (5 bases). Deletions cut 0 bases from V and 2 bases from J, with 8 bases between. Germline V lookup: CDR1 MNHEY, CDR2 SVGAGI. This CDR3 comprises 16 residues. DNA of the CDR3: TGTGCCAGCAGTTACTCAACCGGGGCTGGGGCCAACGTCCTGACTTTC. Residues: CASSYSTGAGANVLTF.

V gene TRBV2 combines with J gene TRBJ1-3; D possibly corresponds to TRBD1 (6 bases). The CDR3 contains 16 residues. Trimming stripped 6 bases from V and 0 bases from J, with 15 bases between. CDR1 and CDR2 (germline): SNHLY, FYNNEI. The CDR3 spells CASRRGQPVSGNTIYF. The DNA for the CDR3 is TGTGCCAGCAGACGCGGACAGCCGGTCTCTGGAAACACCATATATTTT.

The chain is built from TRBV28 and TRBJ2-7, with a weak D call TRBD2 (8 bases). Germline values: CDR1 MDHEN, CDR2 SYDVKM. This CDR3 comprises 15 residues. With 4 bases removed from V and 0 bases from J, the gap between germline ends came to 13 bases. This chain's CDR3 is CASSSGGTASYEQYF. The CDR3 DNA reads as TGTGCCAGCAGTTCGGGGGGGACAGCCTCCTACGAGCAGTACTTC.

The chain combines TRBV23-1 with TRBJ2-3; tentative D call: TRBD1 (8 bases). TRBV23-1 is labeled an ORF, and its function is uncertain. CDR3 length: 17 residues. The V and J ends lost 2 bases and 3 bases respectively, with 18 bases between them. As DNA, the CDR3 is TGCGCCAGCAGTCAACCAAAACAGGGGGGGGAGACAGATACGCAGTATTTT. Encoded protein: CASSQPKQGGETDTQYF.

CDR3 bases: TGTGCCAGCAGCAACAGGGGGCCTGGGGCCAACGTCCTGACTTTC. This translates into CASSNRGPGANVLTF. V gene TRBV6-5 combines with J gene TRBJ2-6; 9 positions agree with TRBD1. The ends lost 6 bases at V and 2 bases at J; junction bases unmatched: 2. Germline values: CDR1 MNHEY, CDR2 SVGAGI. CDR3 length equals 15 residues.

The chain is built from TRBV4-2 and TRBJ2-5; 10 bases are shared with TRBD1. V was clipped by 4 bases and J by 2 bases; unmatched bases: 4. Per the germline V gene, CDR1 is LGHNA and CDR2 is YNFKEQ. The CDR3 spans 15 residues. The CDR3 nucleotides are TGTGCCAGCAGCCTGGGGGGACAGGGGCAAGAGACCCAGTACTTC. Translated, it gives CASSLGGQGQETQYF.

This sequence joins TRBV28 and TRBJ2-7; TRBD1 agrees at 7 bases. With V trimmed by 8 bases and J by 5 bases, 12 bases remained unmatched. The CDR3 covers 14 residues. Germline loops: CDR1 MDHEN, CDR2 SYDVKM. The CDR3 here is CASSRRQGFDEQYF. CDR3 coding DNA: TGTGCCAGCTCCCGGCGACAGGGTTTTGACGAGCAGTACTTC.